A single sample gave rise to the 17 T cell receptor beta chains below, sequenced in a study of blood T cell repertoires in COVID-19. The protocol was immunoSEQ multiplex PCR, while the TCRdb copy is restricted to in-frame clones and leaves out a portion. The sample lists 200,000 to 300,000 clones, approximately 88% seen once, with 1.2% in the top ten. Sequencing used PBMCs or T cells enriched from blood (not recorded which). The receptor set was obtained from a woman aged 40 to 50 with acute COVID-19.

This chain joins TRBV19 and TRBJ2-5; TRBD2 aligns across 12 bases. Losses at the gene ends were 6 bases for V and 2 bases for J; bases not matched to a gene: 4. The CDR3 has 15 residues. In germline, CDR1 is LNHDA, CDR2 SQIVND (reference sequence). CDR3 sequence reads: CASSPGTSGQETQYF. The CDR3 region has the DNA TGTGCCAGTAGCCCCGGGACTAGCGGGCAAGAGACCCAGTACTTC.

V is TRBV18 and J is TRBJ2-4, with TRBD2 matching 9 bases. The V and J ends lost 1 base and 7 bases, in that order; junction bases with no gene match: 17. The germline V gene has CDR1 KGHSH and CDR2 LQKENI. The CDR3 sequence is 19 residues long. The CDR3 sequence: CASSPQGLAGGLPGNIQYF. The CDR3, as DNA: TGTGCCAGCTCACCACAAGGTCTCGCGGGAGGGCTCCCGGGGAACATTCAGTACTTC. The whole variable domain, remainder taken from reference TRBV18 and TRBJ2-4, is NAGVMQNPRHLVRRRGQEARLRCSPMKGHSHVYWYRQLPEEGLKFMVYLQKENIIDESGMPKERFSAEFPKEGPSILRIQQVVRGDSAAYFCASSPQGLAGGLPGNIQYFGAGTRLSVL.

This clone has only a few counts. The rearrangement links TRBV7-2 to TRBJ1-1; possibly TRBD1 for D (6 bases). The CDR3 covers 15 residues. The V and J ends lost 5 bases and 3 bases respectively, with 16 bases between them. The germline CDR1 and CDR2 sequences are SGHTA and FQGNSA. The CDR3: CASSPRGGRYTEAFF. CDR3 sequence (DNA): TGTGCCAGCAGCCCGAGGGGGGGCCGGTACACTGAAGCTTTCTTT.

The chain uses TRBV27 and TRBJ2-5, with 7 bases lining up with TRBD1. The germline gives CDR1 MNHEY, CDR2 SMNVEV (reference sequence). With V trimmed by 5 bases and J by 1 base, 16 bases remained unmatched. This CDR3 has 18 residues. CDR3 residues: CASSHPSEGATFQETQYF. CDR3 nucleotide sequence: TGTGCCAGCAGTCACCCTTCAGAGGGGGCCACTTTCCAAGAGACCCAGTACTTC.

The CDR3 DNA reads as TGCGCCAGCAGTGATGAGTGGGCAGGGGGGTCCTACGAGCAGTACGTC. It encodes CASSDEWAGGSYEQYV. V gene TRBV10-2 combines with J gene TRBJ2-7, with a weak D call TRBD1 (7 bases). Trimming shortened V by 3 bases and J by 1 base, and 16 bases separated the two germline ends. This CDR3 is 16 amino acids long. The germline V gene encodes CDR1 WSHSY and CDR2 SAAADI.

This chain connects TRBV9 to TRBJ2-7; 11 positions agree with TRBD2. CDR3 length equals 16 residues. V was pared by 0 bases and J by 1 base, with 3 bases of the junction left unmatched. Germline assignment: CDR1 SGDLS and CDR2 YYNGEE. In DNA, the CDR3 is TGTGCCAGCAGCGTAGGCCCTAGCGGGGGGTCCTACGAGCAGTACTTC. As protein: CASSVGPSGGSYEQYF.

V and J are TRBV6-5 and TRBJ1-2; 10 bases match TRBD1. Trimming took 1 base from V and 4 from J; bases not matched to a gene: 0. The CDR3 runs 14 residues. The germline gives CDR1 MNHEY, CDR2 SVGAGI. CDR3 sequence (DNA): TGTGCCAGCAGTTACTGGGACAGGGGCTATGGCTACACCTTC. Translation: CASSYWDRGYGYTF.

This chain connects TRBV28 to TRBJ1-1, with D tentatively TRBD1 (5 bases). Germline V gene data show CDR1 as MDHEN and CDR2 as SYDVKM. The CDR3 spans 13 residues. Trimming cost V 3 bases and J 1 base, with 6 bases left between them. This chain's CDR3 is CASSFRGNTEAFF. DNA of the CDR3: TGTGCCAGCAGTTTTAGGGGGAACACTGAAGCTTTCTTT.

The gene calls are TRBV28 and TRBJ2-2; D unclear. The ends were cut back, 6 bases at V and 8 bases at J, with 13 bases in the middle. Germline CDR1 is MDHEN and CDR2 is SYDVKM. The CDR3 consists of 13 residues. The CDR3 DNA reads TGTGCCAGCAGAGGTGACTGGTTTGGGGAGCTGTTTTTT. Its protein is CASRGDWFGELFF.

This clone was observed a single time. The genes are TRBV6-1 and TRBJ2-3; TRBD2 agrees at 9 bases. The CDR3 consists of 16 residues. V shed 3 bases, J shed 2 bases, and the junction held 6 bases outside the gene matches. Germline values: CDR1 MNHNS, CDR2 SASEGT. The CDR3 DNA reads as TGTGCCAGCAGTGAGAATAGCGGGAGAATCACAGATACGCAGTATTTT. Translating it yields CASSENSGRITDTQYF.

As for this clone: The identical CDR3 is also encoded by other nucleotide sequences in the sample. This rearrangement joins TRBV19 to TRBJ2-1, with TRBD1 matching over 11 bases. The CDR3 covers 14 residues. Germline V gives CDR1 LNHDA, CDR2 SQIVND (reference sequence). With 5 bases clipped from V and 14 bases from J, the junction kept 11 bases outside the gene matches. The CDR3 sequence: CASSLGQGATGEFF. For the CDR3, the DNA is TGTGCCAGTAGTCTCGGACAGGGGGCGACGGGGGAGTTCTTC.

The gene calls are TRBV7-3 and TRBJ1-2, with a possible D match to TRBD1 (5 bases). Germline V gene data show CDR1 as SGHTA and CDR2 as FQGTGA. The germline V and J ends were trimmed by 5 bases and 8 bases, with 21 bases remaining between them. This CDR3 spans 15 amino acids. The CDR3 bases are TGTGCCAGCAGCCCATTTGACGGGGGTTTGGGAGGCTACACCTTC. It translates to CASSPFDGGLGGYTF.

V is TRBV7-9 and J is TRBJ2-1; 9 bases align to TRBD2. The CDR3 covers 14 residues. CDR1 and CDR2 (germline): SEHNR, FQNEAQ (reference sequence). With 5 bases clipped from V and 5 bases from J, the junction kept 4 bases outside the gene matches. Written as DNA, the CDR3 is TGTGCCAGCAGCCCAGCGGGAGGTAACAATGAGCAGTTCTTC. This gives the protein CASSPAGGNNEQFF.

The chain employs TRBV19 and TRBJ1-4; D unresolved. Germline V CDR1 and CDR2: LNHDA, SQIVND (reference sequence). This CDR3 comprises 12 residues. V shed 4 bases and J shed 14 bases, with 14 bases lying between them. The CDR3 protein is CASSTSRWWLFF. The CDR3, as DNA: TGTGCCAGTAGTACATCTAGGTGGTGGCTGTTTTTT. Supplemented by reference TRBV19 and TRBJ1-4, the full variable domain reads DGGITQSPKYLFRKEGQNVTLSCEQNLNHDAMYWYRQDPGQGLRLIYYSQIVNDFQKGDIAEGYSVSREKKESFPLTVTSAQKNPTAFYLCASSTSRWWLFFGSGTQLSVL.

The rearrangement links TRBV7-2 to TRBJ2-2; 7 positions match TRBD2. Unmatched junction bases numbered 14, after V lost 2 bases and J lost 2 bases. The CDR3 runs 19 residues. CDR1 SGHTA and CDR2 FQGNSA come from the germline V gene. In DNA, the CDR3 is TGTGCCAGCAGCTTACTTGGGGTCTCCGGGACTACCAACACCGGGGAGCTGTTTTTT. Amino acids: CASSLLGVSGTTNTGELFF.

This chain connects TRBV7-8 to TRBJ2-7; TRBD2 matches at 11 bases. The length of the CDR3 is 15 residues. J was trimmed by 2 bases and V by 5 bases; bases with no gene match: 5. Germline CDR1 SGHVS, CDR2 FQNEAQ. CDR3 nucleotides: TGTGCCAGCAGCCCTAGCGGGAGGTTTACCTACGAGCAGTACGTC. Its translation is CASSPSGRFTYEQYV.

This chain uses TRBV7-9 with TRBJ2-7, with a possible D match to TRBD2 (6 bases). CDR1 SEHNR and CDR2 FQNEAQ come from the germline V gene (reference sequence). This CDR3 has 14 residues. V dropped 4 bases and J dropped 2 bases, with 12 bases sitting between them. CDR3 nucleotide sequence: TGTGCCAGCAGCTCGGGGGAGCGGGCCTACGAGCAGTACTTC. Amino acids: CASSSGERAYEQYF. Full variable domain (outside the CDR3, taken from reference TRBV7-9 and TRBJ2-7): DTGVSQNPRHKITKRGQNVTFRCDPISEHNRLYWYRQTLGQGPEFLTYFQNEAQLEKSRLLSDRFSAERPKGSFSTLEIQRTEQGDSAMYLCASSSGERAYEQYFGPGTRLTVT.